The TCR beta chain described here comes from a study of blood T cell repertoires in COVID-19 (dated by TCRdb to about 2020). In the study overall: Collaborator samples came from the United States, Italy and Spain and covered acute and convalescent phases of COVID-19. The prospective study material was composed of cDNA or gDNA derived from T cells, B-cell-depleted T cells, or PBMCs. Subjects who had been exposed to COVID-19, were actively infected with it, or had recovered from it provided the deeply sampled blood TCRbeta repertoires that made up the dataset. The repertoires were released in a freely available public database intended as a resource for research on the immune response to SARS-CoV-2. The samples were drawn from two sources: the first 160 participants of the ongoing ImmuneRACE study, and approximately 1,300 subjects contributed by 6 global collaborators. A de-identified subject ID, COVID-19 status, age in years and sex were almost always included in the sample metadata. HLA class I and class II types, where available, came from metadata supplied by the sample provider rather than from assay-based typing.

A note on this clone: There is no known antigen for this receptor. No much larger clone exists at a distance of one base, and base qualities are not known.

What the study reported, not specific to this receptor: How much clinical and demographic metadata was included differed by source and by participant, and the metadata was provided uncurated.

At one collaborating source in Seattle, patients were enrolled during active infection and were followed longitudinally through the course of disease. Whole blood was collected in K2EDTA tubes by collaborating institutions according to the institutions' own protocols. For TCRbeta analysis, collaborators shipped samples in one of three forms: frozen whole blood, isolated PBMCs, or DNA extracted from either of those sample types. The immunoSEQ Assay, a bias-controlled multiplex PCR, was used to amplify TCRbeta CDR3 regions from genomic DNA. On the study's bioinformatics: Nucleated cell counts per sample were estimated from amplification of reference gene primers within the assay. To quantify the absolute abundance of each unique TCRbeta CDR3 rearrangement, sequence reads were collapsed and filtered. For each sample, productive Simpson clonality was calculated as the square root of Simpson's diversity index over productive rearrangements. In TCRdb, the immuneACCESS table is reduced to in-frame sequences with V and J assigned. These tables do not hold every clone; where another copy was compared, an unresolved V gene accounts for under half, and the others remain unexplained. V and J calls and clone size come straight from that table; D and trimming were deduced from the DNA. The sample includes about 52,000 clones, with around 81% observed a single time. The ten largest clones take up 26% of the sample.

The sequenced sample was peripheral blood. The receptor comes from a woman of 80 years or more with COVID-19, enrolled during active disease.

This receptor carries the CDR3 CASSLSPRFLNQPQHF. The DNA sequence is given as TGTGCCAGCAGCTTAAGCCCCCGGTTTCTCAATCAGCCCCAGCATTTT. The V and J genes are TRBV7-2 and TRBJ1-5, with the D segment identity uncertain. The V end loses 2 bases and the J end loses 3 bases, and a stretch of 14 bases separates them. The germline V gene supplies CDR1 SGHTA and CDR2 FQGNSA. The CDR3 spans 16 residues, from the cysteine through the phenylalanine. Only the CDR3 DNA is retained, 48 bases long and in frame from the first base.